Listed below are T cell receptor beta chains from one sample, sequenced in a study of CXCR3-negative and CXCR3-positive naive CD8 T cells. From the 5' RACE reads, TCRdb lists one entry per CDR3 protein and no DNA. The listing records about 84,000 distinct CDR3 sequences. Material for sequencing was naive CXCR3+ CD8+ T cells from blood. The receptor set was obtained from a human donor in good health. Some clones in this sample may be carry-over from other donors' samples. Each CDR3 is given with its conserved first and last residue.

TRBV7-2	TRBJ1-5	CASSPPPGFDLHQPQHF
TRBV29-1	TRBJ2-7	CSAPGEGPYEQYF
TRBV2	TRBJ2-1	CASAKSLGLDYNEQFF
TRBV9	TRBJ2-2	CASSVTAGFGTGELFF
TRBV5-1	TRBJ2-1	CASSWGASNEQFF
TRBV4-2	TRBJ2-5	CASSQTSGAQYF
TRBV27	TRBJ1-6	CASSDPNSPLHF
TRBV5-1	TRBJ2-7	CASSFDSLAPAPYEQYF
TRBV7-2	TRBJ2-5	CASSLLQGARETQYF
TRBV28	TRBJ2-1	CASSPDRSSYNEQFF
TRBV14	TRBJ2-5	CASSQEQGFQETQYF
TRBV2	TRBJ2-1	CATNGAASGGQSSYNEQFF
TRBV28	TRBJ2-7	CASSFAGRIYEQYF
TRBV12-3/TRBV12-4	TRBJ2-5	CASSPGLAGVETQYF
TRBV12-3/TRBV12-4	TRBJ2-3	CASSWGITTDTQYF
TRBV5-1	TRBJ2-1	CASSLVLAESYYNEQFF
TRBV5-4	TRBJ2-3	CASRLAGGIDTQYF
TRBV3-1	TRBJ1-5	CASSPMTGDQPQHF
TRBV21-1	TRBJ1-5	CACSRDREFQPQHF
TRBV28	TRBJ1-2	CASSSGSSYGYTF
TRBV28	TRBJ2-7	CASRNPRGGREQYF
TRBV28	TRBJ2-5	CASTPGGFGTSGAYRETQYF
TRBV6-4	TRBJ1-1	CASSVRRQGISAFF
TRBV27	TRBJ2-5	CASSPPASPETQYF
TRBV20-1	TRBJ2-1	CSASGTSGSVEQFF
TRBV28	TRBJ2-7	CASSLNRGGYEQYF
TRBV15	TRBJ2-7	CATSRGQGSSYEQYF
TRBV12-3/TRBV12-4	TRBJ2-5	CASGTSGIMETQYF
TRBV6-1	TRBJ1-5	CASSDPGQGFQPQHF
TRBV12-3/TRBV12-4	TRBJ2-1	CASRDHPRGLAGGNEQFF
TRBV21-1	TRBJ2-7	CARFSQGHPYEQYF
TRBV6-2/TRBV6-3	TRBJ2-7	CASSAQRGSYEQYF
TRBV19	TRBJ1-1	CASIPGHPTEAFF
TRBV12-3/TRBV12-4	TRBJ2-3	CASSLQAGGADTQYF
TRBV28	TRBJ2-5	CASSPRRAQETQYF
TRBV5-5	TRBJ2-2	CASSSPEAGGELFF
TRBV5-1	TRBJ2-1	CASSVNSAYSYNEQFF
TRBV28	TRBJ1-2	CASSDSGAVKDGYTF
TRBV5-6	TRBJ2-1	CASSGVAPYNEQFF
TRBV28	TRBJ2-5	CASSWDRGRETQYF
TRBV25-1	TRBJ2-7	CASSEYFGRANEQYF
TRBV4-2	TRBJ2-3	CASSPEQGTDTQYF
TRBV12-3/TRBV12-4	TRBJ2-2	CASNPQSGNTGELFF
TRBV6-5	TRBJ1-1	CASSYSTPWADENTEAFF
TRBV6-2/TRBV6-3	TRBJ2-5	CASSYPGTGQETQYF
TRBV4-3	TRBJ2-3	CASSHLTGDTDTQYF
TRBV12-3/TRBV12-4	TRBJ1-1	CASSLDRGKAFF
TRBV15	TRBJ2-2	CATSRDSGAGELFF
TRBV20-1	TRBJ1-1	CSAREVETEAFF
TRBV2	TRBJ2-7	CASSLTSPYEQYF